This T cell receptor beta chain was captured in a study of regulatory T cells in long-lasting Graves disease. Study context: Under 3 months of antithyroid drugs had been taken by newly diagnosed Graves' patients.

CDR3-region Arm-PCR and iRepertoire HTBI primers produced the TCR beta libraries. One entry per CDR3 protein results from TCRdb running MiXCR on the multiplex PCR reads. The sample shows roughly 610,000 distinct CDR3 sequences, around 15% of them seen only once. This clonotype was counted many times. Described time point: newly diagnosed GD, antithyroid drugs for less than 3 months. Generation of the TCR library employed RNA extracted from PBMCs. The CDR3 runs to 13 residues. V lost 2 bases and J lost 2, with 7 bases in between. Germline V CDR1 and CDR2: MNHNS, SASEGT. These data were also reused for a study on T cells in Graves' hyperthyroidism and ophthalmopathy.

This material consisted of peripheral blood mononuclear cells (PBMCs), taken at new diagnosis, from a patient treated with antithyroid drugs. This clonotype was obtained from a woman aged 25-40 years with Graves disease. The chain joins TRBV6-1 to TRBJ2-7; D is unclear. The chain's CDR3 is CASSERVAYEQYF. The CDR3 nucleotides read TGTGCCAGCAGTGAAAGAGTCGCCTACGAGCAGTACTTC.